The T cell receptor beta chain under discussion was sequenced for a study of blood T cell repertoires in COVID-19. Whole-study context: From the United States, Italy and Spain came samples of acute and convalescent COVID-19.

As processed by the authors: Cell counts per sample came from amplifying reference gene primers. Produced via immunoSEQ multiplex PCR; TCRdb's table is partial and in-frame only. D and trimming come from the DNA, and the V and J calls and clone size come from that table. The sample lists 200,000 to 250,000 clones, 85% occurring once. The ends were cut back, 2 bases at V and 4 bases at J, with 9 bases in the middle. CDR3 length equals 13 residues. CDR1 and CDR2 from the germline V gene are SGDLS and YYNGEE. The sequencing input was peripheral blood. This chain joins TRBV9 and TRBJ1-2; D gene unclear. The source is a woman in her 70s with COVID-19, enrolled during active disease. For the CDR3, the DNA is TGTGCCAGCAGCGTCCGGGATAGCTATGGCTACACCTTC. It encodes CASSVRDSYGYTF.